This entry lists 8 T cell receptor beta chains sequenced from one sample in a study of OX40 agonist ivuxolimab in advanced cancers. The repertoire was sequenced with immunoSEQ multiplex PCR; TCRdb's copy has only in-frame clones and lacks some. Of 95,000 to 100,000 clones in the sample, roughly 88% were seen once. The source was CD4+ or CD8+ T cells sorted from blood, collected in a trial of the OX40 agonist ivuxolimab. All receptors come from an adult with an advanced solid tumor such as melanoma, head and neck, liver or kidney cancer.

The chain couples TRBV7-2 to TRBJ1-2, with a possible D match to TRBD1 (5 bases). Germline V gene lookup returns CDR1 SGHTA and CDR2 FQGNSA. V lost 1 base, J lost 0 bases, and 12 bases lay in between. The CDR3 sequence is 16 residues long. The CDR3 loop reads CASSLVGGRANYGYTF. The CDR3 DNA sequence: TGTGCCAGCAGCTTAGTGGGGGGGAGAGCTAACTATGGCTACACCTTC.

The V and J genes are TRBV29-1 and TRBJ2-2; D is undetermined. The CDR3 is made up of 12 amino acids. CDR1 is SQVTM, CDR2 ANQGSEA, per germline. The V end lost 6 bases, the J end lost 5 bases, and 10 bases lay between the germline ends. CDR3 coding DNA: TGCAGCGTCGGTGGAGTTACCGGGGAGCTGTTTTTT. Amino acid sequence: CSVGGVTGELFF.

CDR3 sequence reads: CASSTLGTGGYTF. CDR3 nucleotide sequence: TGTGCCAGTAGTACCCTGGGGACTGGTGGCTACACCTTC. The chain joins TRBV19 to TRBJ1-2; TRBD1 is a possible D gene (5 bases). CDR3 length equals 13 residues. The germline CDR1 and CDR2 sequences are LNHDA and SQIVND (reference sequence). The V and J ends lost 4 bases and 7 bases respectively, with 13 bases between them.

V is TRBV4-2 and J is TRBJ2-1; 13 positions agree with TRBD2. Germline values: CDR1 LGHNA, CDR2 YNFKEQ. This CDR3 contains 15 residues. V trimming: 4 bases; J trimming: 8 bases; junction bases outside the gene matches: 5. CDR3 nucleotide sequence: TGTGCCAGCAGCCTCGGACTAGCGGGAGTTTATGAGCAGTTCTTC. It specifies CASSLGLAGVYEQFF.

The chain couples TRBV10-3 to TRBJ2-1; D possibly uses TRBD1 or TRBD2 (5 bases each). CDR1 ENHRY and CDR2 SYGVKD come from the germline V gene. The CDR3 has 13 residues. The V end was cut by 6 bases, the J end by 4 bases, with 10 bases between. The CDR3 region has the DNA TGTGCCATCAGCCGGGACGTTTACAATGAGCAGTTCTTC. Translating it yields CAISRDVYNEQFF.

V is TRBV2 and J is TRBJ2-7; 7 nucleotides match TRBD1. From germline, CDR1 is SNHLY and CDR2 FYNNEI. The V gene end was trimmed by 6 bases and the J gene end by 3 bases; junction bases not matched to a gene: 2. CDR3 size: 12 residues. The CDR3 loop is CASRQGLYEQYF. DNA for the CDR3: TGTGCCAGCAGACAGGGGCTCTACGAGCAGTACTTC.

This rearrangement joins TRBV7-2 to TRBJ2-5; TRBD2 agrees at 7 bases. Germline V lookup: CDR1 SGHTA, CDR2 FQGNSA. CDR3 length equals 13 residues. The V and J ends lost 5 bases and 7 bases, in that order; junction bases with no gene match: 7. The CDR3 sequence: CASSPRGDGTQYF. CDR3 coding DNA: TGTGCCAGCAGCCCACGGGGGGACGGGACCCAGTACTTC.

The chain's CDR3 is CASSPGVFSEAFF. The CDR3 bases are TGTGCCAGCAGCCCTGGCGTCTTCTCTGAAGCTTTCTTT. The chain is built from TRBV7-2 and TRBJ1-1; D not certain. Germline V CDR1 and CDR2: SGHTA, FQGNSA. The CDR3 extends over 13 amino acids. Trimming stripped 5 bases from V and 6 bases from J, with 13 bases between.